The next 15 T cell receptor beta chains were all read from a single sample in a study of blood T cell repertoires in COVID-19. TCRdb keeps only in-frame clones here, not all; method: immunoSEQ multiplex PCR. This table has roughly 100,000 clones, around 92% appearing once. The sequenced sample consisted of peripheral blood. The receptor set was obtained from a man younger than 35 with acute or convalescent COVID-19.

CDR3 in amino acids: CASSSRTSGISEQYF. The CDR3 DNA follows: TGCGCCAGCAGCTCCCGGACTAGCGGGATCTCCGAGCAGTACTTC. The chain joins TRBV5-1 to TRBJ2-7; 12 bases agree with TRBD2. After removal of 3 bases from V and 6 bases from J, the junction contained 7 bases not matched to a gene. The CDR3 has 15 residues. In germline, CDR1 is SGHRS, CDR2 YFSETQ. The full variable domain, with the rest looked up from reference TRBV5-1 and TRBJ2-7, is KAGVTQTPRYLIKTRGQQVTLSCSPISGHRSVSWYQQTPGQGLQFLFEYFSETQRNKGNFPGRFSGRQFSNSRSEMNVSTLELGDSALYLCASSSRTSGISEQYFGPGTRLTVT.

The V gene is TRBV20-1, the J gene TRBJ2-7; 7 bases are a match to TRBD2. Germline assignment: CDR1 DFQATT and CDR2 SNEGSKA (reference sequence). The CDR3 length is 13 residues. With V trimmed by 3 bases and J by 5 bases, 7 bases remained unmatched. The CDR3 reads CSASNGRTHEQYF. For the CDR3, the DNA is TGCAGTGCTAGTAACGGGAGGACCCACGAGCAGTACTTC.

CDR3 DNA: TGTGCCAGTAGTACGCGACAGGGCGAGAACAATCAGCCCCAGCATTTT. Translating it yields CASSTRQGENNQPQHF. The V call is TRBV19, the J call TRBJ1-5, with 7 bases lining up with TRBD1. The V gene's germline CDR1 is LNHDA and CDR2 SQIVND (reference sequence). This CDR3 comprises 16 residues. V shed 4 bases, J shed 3 bases, and the junction held 9 bases outside the gene matches.

The chain recombines TRBV18 with TRBJ1-1, with TRBD1 matching over 8 bases. The CDR3 extends over 14 amino acids. V lost 6 bases to trimming and J lost 2 bases; unmatched junction nucleotides: 5. From germline, CDR1 is KGHSH and CDR2 LQKENI. CDR3 loop: CASSPGQGNTEAFF. The CDR3 nucleotides are TGTGCCAGCTCTCCCGGACAGGGAAACACTGAAGCTTTCTTT.

The chain has TRBV7-6 and TRBJ2-7; 10 nucleotides line up with TRBD1. The CDR3 has 18 amino acids. The germline CDR1 and CDR2 sequences are SGHVS and FNYEAQ. J lost 2 bases, V lost 0 bases, and 10 bases had no gene match. The CDR3, as DNA: TGTGCCAGCAGCTTAGCTTCATTGGGGACAGGGGTAACCTACGAGCAGTACTTC. This gives the protein CASSLASLGTGVTYEQYF. Looking up the rest from reference TRBV7-6 and TRBJ2-7 gives the full variable domain: GAGVSQSPRYKVTKRGQDVALRCDPISGHVSLYWYRQALGQGPEFLTYFNYEAQQDKSGLPNDRFSAERPEGSISTLTIQRTEQRDSAMYRCASSLASLGTGVTYEQYFGPGTRLTVT.

In this sample, this clone turned up once. The chain recombines TRBV2 with TRBJ2-2, with 9 nucleotides matching TRBD2. The CDR3 runs to 18 residues. V trimming: 9 bases; J trimming: 2 bases; junction bases outside the gene matches: 16. Germline CDR1 reads SNHLY; CDR2 reads FYNNEI. In DNA, the CDR3 is TGTGCCAGTACGAGCGGCCTCCGACTAGCGGCTAACACCGGGGAGCTGTTTTTT. Translation: CASTSGLRLAANTGELFF.

V and J are TRBV7-2 and TRBJ2-3, with D possibly matching TRBD2 (6 bases). This CDR3 has 15 residues. CDR1 and CDR2 (germline): SGHTA, FQGNSA. With 1 base removed from V and 6 bases from J, the gap between germline ends came to 14 bases. The CDR3 nucleotides are TGTGCCAGCAGCTTAGTCTTTAGTGGGGGGGATACGCAGTATTTT. As protein: CASSLVFSGGDTQYF. Looking up the rest from reference TRBV7-2 and TRBJ2-3 gives the full variable domain: GAGVSQSPSNKVTEKGKDVELRCDPISGHTALYWYRQSLGQGLEFLIYFQGNSAPDKSGLPSDRFSAERTGGSVSTLTIQRTQQEDSAVYLCASSLVFSGGDTQYFGPGTRLTVL.

This clone was counted a single time. V is TRBV18 and J is TRBJ2-5; 8 nucleotides match TRBD2. V shed 3 bases, J shed 0 bases, and the junction held 9 bases outside the gene matches. Per germline, CDR1 KGHSH and CDR2 LQKENI. The CDR3 extends over 17 amino acids. In nucleotides, the CDR3 is TGTGCCAGCTCACCCTCGCGTCTAGCGGGTTACCAAGAGACCCAGTACTTC. This translates into CASSPSRLAGYQETQYF.

The rearrangement uses TRBV19 and TRBJ2-7; 7 bases align to TRBD1. V trimming: 3 bases; J trimming: 3 bases; junction bases outside the gene matches: 5. The germline V gene has CDR1 LNHDA and CDR2 SQIVND (reference sequence). The CDR3 sequence is 14 residues long. The DNA of the CDR3 is TGTGCCAGTAGTATTATCGCAGGGGGCTACGAGCAGTACTTC. Its protein is CASSIIAGGYEQYF.

V and J are TRBV6-5 and TRBJ1-2; 7 bases align to TRBD1. From germline, CDR1 is MNHEY and CDR2 SVGAGI. With 0 bases clipped from V and 6 bases from J, the junction kept 7 bases outside the gene matches. The CDR3 totals 15 residues. CDR3 DNA sequence: TGTGCCAGCAGTTACTCACAAACAGGGGACGATGGCTACACCTTC. Protein: CASSYSQTGDDGYTF.

The gene calls are TRBV7-9 and TRBJ2-3, with TRBD2 identical over 9 bases. From germline, CDR1 is SEHNR and CDR2 FQNEAQ (reference sequence). J lost 4 bases, V lost 6 bases, and 8 bases had no gene match. This CDR3 spans 15 amino acids. Written as DNA, the CDR3 is TGTGCCAGCAGGATAGCGGGAGATTGGTCAGATACGCAGTATTTT. Amino acid sequence: CASRIAGDWSDTQYF.

This chain links TRBV5-6 with TRBJ1-5, with D hard to call. Trimming took off 2 bases at V and 5 bases at J, with 5 bases between the two ends. The CDR3 is made up of 12 amino acids. Germline CDR1 is SGHDT and CDR2 is YYEEEE. CDR3 in DNA: TGTGCCAGCAGCTTCCTTGATCAGCCCCAGCATTTT. It yields the protein CASSFLDQPQHF.

This clone was detected once. The V call is TRBV5-1, the J call TRBJ1-2; a possible D gene is TRBD1 (6 bases). The germline gives CDR1 SGHRS, CDR2 YFSETQ. V lost 0 bases and J 4 bases, leaving 13 bases between the germline ends. The CDR3 runs to 15 residues. CDR3 residues: CASSLGQAMGYGYTF. Here the CDR3 DNA reads TGCGCCAGCAGCTTGGGACAGGCTATGGGCTATGGCTACACCTTC.

The rearrangement uses TRBV19 and TRBJ1-5; the match to TRBD1 covers 9 bases. The germline CDR1 and CDR2 sequences are LNHDA and SQIVND (reference sequence). The junction had 5 bases not matched to a gene; V was cut back by 0 bases and J by 2 bases. The CDR3 is 17 amino acids. CDR3 amino acids: CASSIDPRDRGNQPQHF. CDR3 in DNA: TGTGCCAGTAGTATAGACCCGAGGGACAGGGGCAATCAGCCCCAGCATTTT.

V usage is TRBV10-2 and J usage is TRBJ1-6; 7 nucleotides agree with TRBD1. The J segment lost 14 bases and the V segment lost 11 bases, leaving 18 bases of the junction unmatched. The germline V gene encodes CDR1 WSHSY and CDR2 SAAADI. The CDR3 is made up of 14 amino acids. The CDR3 protein is CAYSETGNGVALHF. CDR3 in DNA: TGCGCCTATAGCGAGACAGGGAATGGAGTGGCCCTCCACTTT.